This T cell receptor (beta chain) appears in the sequencing data of a study of T cell clonality in common variable immunodeficiency. Study results and caveats: Compared with controls, CVID subjects had fewer shared TCRbeta clones.

Heparinized whole blood, 5 to 8 ml, came from each donor. The length of the CDR3 is 12 residues. Germline V lookup: CDR1 SGHKS, CDR2 YYEKEE (reference sequence). This clone was seen repeatedly, ten times or more. Its antigen remains unidentified. The read terminates 3 residues before the CDR3 end, so the remaining end is supplied by the germline J gene. CVID and control samples used equivalent genomic DNA input. Clones were sequenced by immunoSEQ multiplex PCR, and TCRdb holds only the in-frame ones, with some missing. This sample has 52,000 or so clones, each found more than once. The sample taken for sequencing was peripheral blood mononuclear cells. The receptor was isolated from a person aged 18-70 years in good health. The chain is built from TRBV5-5 and TRBJ1-5; D gene ambiguous. CDR3 amino acids: CASSLAGAPQHF. CDR3 DNA, as far as it was read: TGTGCCAGCAGCTTGGCGGGTGCACCC.